Listed below are T cell receptor beta chains from one sample, sequenced in a study of cytomegalovirus exposure and HLA in healthy donors. Assay used: immunoSEQ multiplex PCR; TCRdb lists only in-frame clones, some missing. Of 150,000 to 200,000 clones in the sample, about 79% were seen once. Sequencing was done on a sample of PBMCs. These receptors were obtained from a man in his forties or fifties in good health and CMV-seropositive. Each CDR3 is given with its conserved first and last residue. Each record gives: D gene, V gene, clone size, J gene, CDR3 protein, CDR3 DNA. D genes are given only for firm matches. Where a row states a size, it is once, few, many or the class of an expanded clone; other rows omit it.

TRBD2,TRBV9,.,TRBJ2-3,CASSVLAGPQTTDTQYF,TGTGCCAGCAGCGTTTTAGCGGGGCCCCAGACAACAGATACGCAGTATTTT
.,TRBV23-1,.,TRBJ2-2,CASSQSVHTNTGELFF,TGCGCCAGCAGTCAATCGGTGCACACGAACACCGGGGAGCTGTTTTTT
TRBD1,TRBV5-1,.,TRBJ1-1,CASSLGDNRGNTEAFF,TGCGCCAGCAGCTTAGGGGATAACAGGGGGAACACTGAAGCTTTCTTT
TRBD1,TRBV6-1,.,TRBJ1-2,CASSETRDRVGVYGYTF,TGTGCCAGCAGTGAAACCCGGGACAGGGTGGGAGTCTATGGCTACACCTTC
TRBD1,TRBV11-2,.,TRBJ2-7,CASADRGDEQYF,TGTGCCAGCGCGGACAGGGGGGACGAGCAGTACTTC
.,TRBV28,.,TRBJ2-5,CASSLEASQGQETQYF,TGTGCCAGCAGTTTAGAAGCGTCGCAGGGACAAGAGACCCAGTACTTC
.,TRBV7-8,.,TRBJ1-3,CASSFLGGAGNTIYF,TGTGCCAGCAGCTTCCTGGGGGGGGCTGGAAACACCATATATTTT
TRBD2,TRBV11-1,.,TRBJ2-1,CASSSIQLAGLTYNEQFF,TGTGCCAGCAGCTCTATTCAACTAGCGGGGCTAACCTACAATGAGCAGTTCTTC
.,TRBV5-1,few,TRBJ2-1,CASSTRDSTSEQFF,TGCGCCAGCAGCACCCGGGACTCCACTTCGGAGCAGTTCTTC
TRBD2,TRBV29-1,.,TRBJ2-1,CSSGSGGFEQFF,TGCAGCTCAGGGAGCGGGGGCTTTGAGCAGTTCTTC
TRBD2,TRBV5-1,.,TRBJ2-7,CASSPSGGGPEQYF,TGCGCCAGCAGCCCAAGCGGGGGGGGGCCCGAGCAGTACTTC
TRBD2,TRBV29-1,few,TRBJ2-5,CSEPTRGGPTQYF,TGCAGCGAACCGACGCGGGGGGGCCCGACCCAGTACTTC
.,TRBV7-9,.,TRBJ1-5,CASSLEANQPQHF,TGTGCCAGCAGCTTAGAAGCCAATCAGCCCCAGCATTTT
TRBD2,TRBV7-9,.,TRBJ2-1,CSSSLALAGPNEQFF,TGTTCCAGCAGCTTAGCTCTAGCGGGACCCAATGAGCAGTTCTTC
.,TRBV27,.,TRBJ1-1,CASSLYGDPNTEAFF,TGTGCCAGCAGTTTATACGGAGATCCGAACACTGAAGCTTTCTTT